These T cell receptor beta chains were read from a single sample in a study of blood T cell repertoires in COVID-19. This table comes from immunoSEQ multiplex PCR, and its TCRdb copy is limited to in-frame clones, with some not included. Of under 350,000 clones in the sample, 75% to 85% were seen once. Sample: peripheral blood. These receptors were collected from a human donor in a cohort sampled during active COVID-19. CDR3s include the opening cysteine and the closing phenylalanine or tryptophan. The D gene is left open where the match is weak.

d_call,j_call,cdr3_length,v_call,cdr3_aa
NA,TRBJ1-4,13,TRBV4-1,CAHPRGSSEKLFF
TRBD1,TRBJ1-4,18,TRBV11-2,CASSYTPGTGVGEEKLFF
NA,TRBJ1-2,13,TRBV24-1,CATSEGSTYGYTF
NA,TRBJ2-2,13,TRBV11-3,CASSPQYTGELFF
NA,TRBJ1-2,12,TRBV11-2,CASSSRGAGYTF
NA,TRBJ1-1,12,TRBV7-9,CASSRVDTEAFF
NA,TRBJ1-4,12,TRBV30,CAWSGVGGKLFF
TRBD1,TRBJ2-3,14,TRBV24-1,CATSETGPTDTQYF
NA,TRBJ2-4,14,TRBV28,CASSPGQTKNIQYF
NA,TRBJ1-4,14,TRBV3-1/TRBV3-2,CASSPRQASEKLFF
NA,TRBJ1-3,16,TRBV3-1/TRBV3-2,CASSQVFVSSGNTIYF
TRBD2,TRBJ2-2,17,TRBV19,CASSIKRGGRNTGELFF
NA,TRBJ2-3,15,TRBV5-8,CASSFRGGSTDTQYF
NA,TRBJ2-7,13,TRBV5-6,CASSLGGNYEQYF
TRBD2,TRBJ2-2,15,TRBV25-1,CASSRTSANTGELFF
TRBD2,TRBJ2-5,17,TRBV5-1,CASSPAGGAGGQETQYF
TRBD2,TRBJ2-2,17,TRBV18,CASSRTSTGGLTGELFF
TRBD1,TRBJ2-1,14,TRBV9,CASSANDRGNEQFF
TRBD1,TRBJ2-7,14,TRBV3-1/TRBV3-2,CASSQGQGAFEQYF
NA,TRBJ1-1,16,TRBV5-1,CASSLTGLFLNTEAFF
NA,TRBJ1-2,13,TRBV12-3/TRBV12-4,CASSRLGGYGYTF
NA,TRBJ1-3,14,TRBV7-2,CASSLQGAGNTIYF
NA,TRBJ2-1,15,TRBV6-4,CASSDGTAGVVVQFF
TRBD1,TRBJ2-5,16,TRBV5-6,CASSSPGQGLRETQYF
NA,TRBJ2-7,14,TRBV7-3,CASSLLGQGYEQYF
TRBD1,TRBJ1-2,13,TRBV9,CASSSTGGRGYTF
NA,TRBJ1-2,15,TRBV18,CASSPIGSQGIGYTF
NA,TRBJ2-7,15,TRBV18,CASSPRQESKNEQYF
TRBD1,TRBJ1-1,15,TRBV7-8,CASSLFGGGLAEAFF
NA,TRBJ2-6,15,TRBV28,CASSPERAGANVLTF
TRBD2,TRBJ2-3,18,TRBV7-6,CASSLGPPSGGATDTQYF
NA,TRBJ2-4,12,TRBV2,CASSEGARQLYF
NA,TRBJ2-7,15,TRBV2,CASSRQAAASYEQYF
NA,TRBJ1-5,14,TRBV2,CASSFGYSNQPQHF
NA,TRBJ2-7,13,TRBV12-3/TRBV12-4,CASKRGIAYEQYF
NA,TRBJ1-2,12,TRBV29-1,CSVAGANYGYTF
NA,TRBJ2-7,13,TRBV19,CASSLQGYYEQYF
TRBD1,TRBJ1-2,13,TRBV30,CAWMTGGEDGYTF
NA,TRBJ2-7,14,TRBV4-1,CASSPPRALHEQYF
TRBD1,TRBJ2-2,17,TRBV5-4,CASSSVKGALNTGELFF